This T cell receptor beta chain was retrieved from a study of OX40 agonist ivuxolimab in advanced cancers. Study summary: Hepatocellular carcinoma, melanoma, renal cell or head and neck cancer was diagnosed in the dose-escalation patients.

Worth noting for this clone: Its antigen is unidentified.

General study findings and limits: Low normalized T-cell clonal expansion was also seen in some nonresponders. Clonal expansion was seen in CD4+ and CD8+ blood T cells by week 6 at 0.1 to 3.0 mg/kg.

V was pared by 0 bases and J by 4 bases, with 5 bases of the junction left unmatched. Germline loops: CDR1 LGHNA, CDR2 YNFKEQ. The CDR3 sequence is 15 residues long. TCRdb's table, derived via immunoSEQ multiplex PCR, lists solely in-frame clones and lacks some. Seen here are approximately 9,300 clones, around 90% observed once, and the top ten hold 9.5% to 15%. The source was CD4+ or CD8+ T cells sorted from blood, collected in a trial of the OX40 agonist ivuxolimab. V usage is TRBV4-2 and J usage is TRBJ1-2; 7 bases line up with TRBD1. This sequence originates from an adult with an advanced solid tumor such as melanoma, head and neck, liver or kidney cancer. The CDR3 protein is CASSQERGQTYGYTF. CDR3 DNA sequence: TGTGCCAGCAGCCAAGAAAGGGGACAGACCTATGGCTACACCTTC.